Below, 25 T cell receptor beta chains from the same sample are listed, as sequenced in a study of cytomegalovirus exposure and HLA in healthy donors. Primers included in the PCR were 60 Vbeta and 13 Jbeta primers. This table comes from immunoSEQ multiplex PCR, and its TCRdb copy is limited to in-frame clones, with some not included. Among about 120,000 clones listed, roughly 82% were seen once. Sequencing was performed on PBMCs. These receptors all come from a man between 18 and 35 years old in good health and CMV-seropositive.

The chain employs TRBV19 and TRBJ1-1; D remains unclear. CDR1 is LNHDA, CDR2 SQIVND, per germline (reference sequence). The V end was cut by 6 bases, the J end by 3 bases, with 5 bases between. The CDR3 has 11 amino acids. In DNA, the CDR3 is TGTGCCAGTAGCTCCTACACTGAAGCTTTCTTT. Protein: CASSSYTEAFF. Full variable domain (remainder filled in from reference TRBV19 and TRBJ1-1): DGGITQSPKYLFRKEGQNVTLSCEQNLNHDAMYWYRQDPGQGLRLIYYSQIVNDFQKGDIAEGYSVSREKKESFPLTVTSAQKNPTAFYLCASSSYTEAFFGQGTRLTVV.

The CDR3 bases are TGCGCCAGCACCCCTCCGGGACTAGCGAGTGAGCAGTTCTTC. It codes for CASTPPGLASEQFF. The J gene is TRBJ2-1, the V gene TRBV4-1, with 10 positions matching TRBD2. V trimming: 7 bases; J trimming: 9 bases; junction bases outside the gene matches: 9. Germline V gene lookup returns CDR1 MGHRA and CDR2 YSYEKL. The CDR3 runs to 14 residues.

The chain recombines TRBV19 with TRBJ2-1; a possible D gene is TRBD2 (6 bases). V was clipped by 7 bases and J by 8 bases, with 18 bases between them. The germline V gene encodes CDR1 LNHDA and CDR2 SQIVND (reference sequence). CDR3 length: 14 residues. The chain's CDR3 is CASNHPGRSDEQFF. The CDR3 DNA sequence: TGTGCCAGTAACCATCCTGGGAGGAGCGATGAGCAGTTCTTC.

This chain links TRBV5-5 with TRBJ1-2; 7 nucleotides match TRBD1. Trimming took 6 bases from V and 7 from J; bases not matched to a gene: 15. The germline V gene has CDR1 SGHKS and CDR2 YYEKEE (reference sequence). The CDR3 has 15 amino acids. The CDR3 DNA is TGTGCCAGCATCCCCTTTCAGGGGGGACCCTGTGGCTACACCTTC. Amino acid sequence: CASIPFQGGPCGYTF. Using reference TRBV5-5 and TRBJ1-2 for the parts outside the CDR3, the full variable domain is DAGVTQSPTHLIKTRGQQVTLRCSPISGHKSVSWYQQVLGQGPQFIFQYYEKEERGRGNFPDRFSARQFPNYSSELNVNALLLGDSALYLCASIPFQGGPCGYTFGSGTRLTVV.

This clone was counted only a few times. The CDR3 loop reads CASRITGTGTYEQYF. CDR3 nucleotide sequence: TGTGCCAGCAGGATAACTGGGACAGGAACCTACGAGCAGTACTTC. V is TRBV5-8 and J is TRBJ2-7; TRBD1 matches 8 bases. V gave up 5 bases and J gave up 2 bases; unmatched junction bases: 9. This CDR3 has 15 amino acids. Per germline, CDR1 SGHTS and CDR2 YDEGEE.

The chain recombines TRBV4-1 with TRBJ1-1; 8 bases match TRBD1. The CDR3 runs to 15 residues. CDR1 is MGHRA and CDR2 is YSYEKL in the germline V gene. Trimming cost V 3 bases and J 0 bases; bases outside gene matches: 3. Here the CDR3 reads CASSHGQGLNTEAFF. For the CDR3, the DNA is TGCGCCAGCAGCCACGGACAGGGCCTGAACACTGAAGCTTTCTTT.

The chain couples TRBV5-1 to TRBJ1-2; possibly TRBD1 for D (5 bases). CDR3 length equals 15 residues. Trimming left V 5 bases short and J 6 bases short, with 20 bases between. CDR1 is SGHRS, CDR2 YFSETQ, per germline. CDR3 sequence: CASSHIPQGRDGYTF. CDR3 DNA: TGCGCCAGCAGTCATATCCCGCAGGGCAGGGATGGCTACACCTTC. The entire variable domain, with the rest obtained from reference TRBV5-1 and TRBJ1-2, is as follows: KAGVTQTPRYLIKTRGQQVTLSCSPISGHRSVSWYQQTPGQGLQFLFEYFSETQRNKGNFPGRFSGRQFSNSRSEMNVSTLELGDSALYLCASSHIPQGRDGYTFGSGTRLTVV.

This clone was seen only a few times. The rearrangement links TRBV19 to TRBJ2-1; D unresolved. The CDR3 sequence is 12 residues long. With 6 bases removed from V and 11 bases from J, the gap between germline ends came to 14 bases. Germline CDR1 and CDR2: LNHDA and SQIVND (reference sequence). The CDR3 sequence is CASSPQNTKQFF. The CDR3 nucleotides are TGTGCCAGTAGCCCACAAAATACCAAGCAGTTCTTC.

The genes are TRBV7-2 and TRBJ2-2, with D maybe TRBD1 (6 bases). The CDR3 runs to 15 residues. Germline loops: CDR1 SGHTA, CDR2 FQGNSA. V dropped 1 base and J dropped 6 bases, with 12 bases sitting between them. CDR3 nucleotide sequence: TGTGCCAGCAGCTTAGTCCCCAGGGGAGCCGGGGAGCTGTTTTTT. Protein: CASSLVPRGAGELFF.

This clone was counted a few times. The chain employs TRBV6-5 and TRBJ2-2; 9 bases map to TRBD1. V shed 7 bases, J shed 4 bases, and the junction held 7 bases outside the gene matches. Germline V gene data show CDR1 as MNHEY and CDR2 as SVGAGI. The CDR3 is 15 amino acids. Written as DNA, the CDR3 is TGTGCCAGCAACTCGGGACAGGGTAGCACCGGGGAGCTGTTTTTT. This gives the protein CASNSGQGSTGELFF.

This chain joins TRBV19 and TRBJ1-5; 9 positions match TRBD1. The CDR3 length is 18 residues. Germline CDR1 reads LNHDA; CDR2 reads SQIVND (reference sequence). The junction had 16 bases not matched to a gene; V was cut back by 9 bases and J by 1 base. This chain's CDR3 is CASIPGQGPFSSNQPQHF. The CDR3 DNA follows: TGTGCCAGCATTCCGGGACAGGGTCCTTTTTCGAGCAATCAGCCCCAGCATTTT.

J is TRBJ1-1 and V is TRBV7-6; D is perhaps TRBD1 (5 bases). Trimming cost V 1 base and J 5 bases, with 23 bases left between them. Germline V gives CDR1 SGHVS, CDR2 FNYEAQ. This CDR3 spans 18 amino acids. CDR3 sequence: CASSLGGSPQDGSTEAFF. The CDR3, as DNA: TGTGCCAGCAGCTTAGGGGGCTCCCCCCAAGATGGGTCGACTGAAGCTTTCTTT.

The rearrangement uses TRBV6-1 and TRBJ1-3, with D unresolved. Germline V gene sequence: CDR1 MNHNS, CDR2 SASEGT. The length of the CDR3 is 15 residues. Between the trimmed V and J ends, which lost 6 bases and 0 bases, there was a span of 12 bases. The CDR3 loop reads CASRPTASSGNTIYF. In nucleotides, the CDR3 is TGTGCCAGCAGGCCAACAGCATCCTCTGGAAACACCATATATTTT.

The J gene is TRBJ2-3, the V gene TRBV10-3; TRBD2 matches 7 bases. The CDR3 runs to 15 residues. V was clipped by 1 base and J by 4 bases; unmatched bases: 5. Germline-derived CDR1 and CDR2 are ENHRY and SYGVKD. CDR3 amino acids: CAISEWEGRADTQYF. The CDR3 region has the DNA TGTGCCATCAGTGAGTGGGAGGGGCGCGCAGATACGCAGTATTTT.

The CDR3 nucleotides are TGCGCCAGCAGCTTGCAGACAGGGACGTACAATGAGCAGTTCTTC. Translating gives CASSLQTGTYNEQFF. The J gene is TRBJ2-1, the V gene TRBV5-1, with 7 bases matching TRBD1. CDR1 is SGHRS and CDR2 is YFSETQ in the germline V gene. There are 15 residues in the CDR3. V lost 1 base, J lost 4 bases, and 5 bases stayed unmatched.

The V call is TRBV27, the J call TRBJ1-6, with a possible D match to TRBD1 (6 bases). This CDR3 has 13 amino acids. Trimming took off 6 bases at V and 8 bases at J, with 11 bases between the two ends. In germline, CDR1 is MNHEY, CDR2 SMNVEV (reference sequence). CDR3 DNA: TGTGCCAGCAGCCAATACAGGGATTCACCCCTCCACTTT. As protein: CASSQYRDSPLHF.

J is TRBJ2-2 and V is TRBV20-1; maybe TRBD1 (5 bases). Germline lookup yields CDR1 DFQATT and CDR2 SNEGSKA (reference sequence). This CDR3 has 11 residues. Trimming left V 6 bases short and J 6 bases short, with 8 bases between. In nucleotides, the CDR3 is TGCAGTGCGGTAGGGGCCGGGGAGCTGTTTTTT. Protein: CSAVGAGELFF.

V usage is TRBV27 and J usage is TRBJ1-1; weak D call: TRBD1 (5 bases). CDR1 and CDR2 (germline): MNHEY, SMNVEV (reference sequence). V was clipped by 2 bases and J by 10 bases, with 11 bases between them. The CDR3 is 12 amino acids. As DNA, the CDR3 is TGTGCCAGCAGTTTACCCCAGGGCGGAGCTTTCTTT. Amino acid sequence: CASSLPQGGAFF.

This rearrangement joins TRBV28 to TRBJ1-3; 7 nucleotides align to TRBD1. The trim removed 0 bases at V and 7 bases at J, leaving 3 bases unmatched. The CDR3 has 14 amino acids. Looked up from germline, CDR1 is MDHEN and CDR2 is SYDVKM. The CDR3 here is CASSLWTGKNTIYF. CDR3 in DNA: TGTGCCAGCAGTTTATGGACAGGGAAGAACACCATATATTTT.

The chain recombines TRBV28 with TRBJ2-3, with 7 nucleotides matching TRBD1. The CDR3 is 14 amino acids. The V gene's germline CDR1 is MDHEN and CDR2 SYDVKM. V lost 6 bases to trimming and J lost 6 bases; unmatched junction nucleotides: 9. CDR3 amino acids: CASRVEGAFDTQYF. The CDR3 bases are TGTGCCAGCAGAGTAGAGGGGGCATTCGATACGCAGTATTTT.

This chain uses TRBV18 with TRBJ1-1; maybe TRBD1 (6 bases). The CDR3 is 16 residues long. CDR1 KGHSH and CDR2 LQKENI come from the germline V gene. The germline V and J ends were trimmed by 1 base and 0 bases, with 12 bases remaining between them. The CDR3, as DNA: TGTGCCAGCTCACCACGGCAGGGGCTGATGAACACTGAAGCTTTCTTT. This codes for CASSPRQGLMNTEAFF.

The table lists this clone with a few counts. This chain links TRBV21-1 with TRBJ2-3; the table assigns TRBD2, which was not confirmed against the DNA. TRBV21-1 is tagged as a pseudogene. CDR3 size: 17 residues. CDR3 sequence reads: CASSNRPRREVTDTQYF. The CDR3 DNA is TGTGCCAGCAGCAACCGCCCTAGGCGGGAGGTCACAGATACGCAGTATTTT.

The chain employs TRBV12-5 and TRBJ1-2, with a weak D call TRBD1 (5 bases). Deletions cut 2 bases from V and 4 bases from J, with 8 bases between. Per the germline V gene, CDR1 is LGHNT and CDR2 is FRNRAP. CDR3 size: 13 residues. CDR3 bases: TGTGCTAGTGGTTTGTCGACAGTCTATGGCTACACCTTC. Amino acid sequence: CASGLSTVYGYTF.

CDR3 region: CASSEGGHVRTEAFF. The CDR3 bases are TGTGCCAGCAGTGAAGGGGGGCATGTTAGGACTGAAGCTTTCTTT. This chain connects TRBV6-1 to TRBJ1-1; D perhaps matches TRBD1 (6 bases). In germline, CDR1 is MNHNS, CDR2 SASEGT. V lost 1 base, J lost 5 bases, and 14 bases lay in between. The CDR3 is made up of 15 amino acids.

The gene calls are TRBV5-1 and TRBJ1-6, with TRBD1 as a possible D gene (5 bases). CDR3 length equals 14 residues. Germline V lookup: CDR1 SGHRS, CDR2 YFSETQ. Between the trimmed V and J ends, which lost 0 bases and 6 bases, there was a span of 7 bases. CDR3 region: CASSLEGVNSPLHF. The CDR3 coding sequence is TGCGCCAGCAGCTTGGAAGGGGTTAATTCACCCCTCCACTTT.